The clone carrying this TCR beta chain was counted many times. Its antigen is unknown. This sample was included in a study of lung T cells in sarcoidosis with Löfgren's syndrome. The overall study: Repertoire analyses centered on Löfgren's syndrome patients.

General observations from the study: In alpha-beta pairs, TRAV12-1 favored TRBV2, and their CDR3s were homologous. Shared TRAV12-1 and TRBV2 CDR3 motifs were reported across several patients. These T cells were suggested, not shown, to recognize a putative antigen.

The CDR3 consists of 17 residues. After removal of 1 base from V and 1 base from J, the junction contained 6 bases not matched to a gene. CDR1 and CDR2 from the germline V gene are LGHNA and YSLEER. Via MiXCR, TCRdb re-called the reads, giving one row per CDR3 protein. The sample consists of around 9,600 distinct CDR3 sequences, 15% to 20% of them appearing once. The V and J genes are TRBV4-3 and TRBJ2-2; 7 positions match TRBD2. The source is a human donor with sarcoidosis (Löfgren's syndrome or another form), or a control subject (not recorded which). The sample taken for sequencing was CD4+ T cells from bronchoalveolar lavage. The CDR3 nucleotides are TGCGCCAGCAGCCAAGCATTTAGCGGGCTGAACACCGGGGAGCTGTTTTTT. This sequence encodes CASSQAFSGLNTGELFF.